This T cell receptor beta chain was recorded in a study of blood T cells in healthy people across ages. The sample holds a few counts of this clonotype. Its antigen is not identified. PCR was performed a second time for 7 to 11 cycles using a sample-barcoded 5' primer and a J-beta primer mix. TCRdb passed the 5' RACE reads through MiXCR, listing each CDR3 protein once. The sample lists about 780,000 distinct CDR3 sequences, about 47% occurring once. Study outcomes and limitations: The CMV status of each donor remained undetermined, and this could have confounded shifts in expanded clonotypes.

The V and J ends lost 3 bases and 6 bases, in that order; junction bases with no gene match: 6. The CDR3 runs 14 residues. CDR1 is SGHRS, CDR2 YFSETQ, per germline. The source material was blood. This TCR came from a man older than 75 in good health. The genes are TRBV5-1 and TRBJ2-7; 10 positions match TRBD1. The CDR3 nucleotides are TGCGCCAGCAGCTCCGGGACAGGGGATACCGAGCAGTACTTC. As protein: CASSSGTGDTEQYF.